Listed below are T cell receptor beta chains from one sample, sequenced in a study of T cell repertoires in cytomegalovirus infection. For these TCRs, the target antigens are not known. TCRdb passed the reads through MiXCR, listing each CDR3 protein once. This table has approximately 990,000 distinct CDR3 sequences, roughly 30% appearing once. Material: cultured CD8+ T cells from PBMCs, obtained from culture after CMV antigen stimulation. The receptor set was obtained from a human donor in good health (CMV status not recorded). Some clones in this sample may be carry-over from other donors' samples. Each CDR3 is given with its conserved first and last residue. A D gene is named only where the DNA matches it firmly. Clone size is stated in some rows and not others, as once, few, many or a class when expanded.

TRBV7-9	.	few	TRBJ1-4	TGTGCCAGCAGCTTAACAACTAATGAAAAACTGTTTTTT	CASSLTTNEKLFF
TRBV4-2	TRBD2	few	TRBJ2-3	TGTGCCAGCAGCCAAGGGGGGAGCGGGGGGCGCACAGATACGCAGTATTTT	CASSQGGSGGRTDTQYF
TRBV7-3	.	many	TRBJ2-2	TGTGCCAGCAGCTATGCCGACACCGGGGAGCTGTTTTTT	CASSYADTGELFF
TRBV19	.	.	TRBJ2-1	TGTGCCACTGACCGCGGGGCTTATTACAATGAGCAGTTCTTC	CATDRGAYYNEQFF
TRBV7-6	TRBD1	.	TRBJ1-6	TGTGCCAGCAGCCCAATAACCGGGACAGGGGCCTCACCCCTCCACTTT	CASSPITGTGASPLHF
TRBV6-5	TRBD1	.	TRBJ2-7	TGTGCCAGCAGTTACAGCATGGGACAGACCTACGAGCAGTACTTC	CASSYSMGQTYEQYF
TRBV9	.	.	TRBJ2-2	TGTGCCAGCGGTGGCAGGGATAACACCGGGGAGCTGTTTTTT	CASGGRDNTGELFF
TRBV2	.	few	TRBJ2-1	TGTGCCAGCAACACCTTTACGAGGAATGAGCAGTTCTTC	CASNTFTRNEQFF
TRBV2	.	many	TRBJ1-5	TGTGCCAGCACCGAGGGGCCCAGCAATCAGCCCCAGCATTTT	CASTEGPSNQPQHF
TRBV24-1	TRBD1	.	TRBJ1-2	TGTGCCACCAGTGACACCGGGACAGGTTTCCCTTTCGGCTACACCTTC	CATSDTGTGFPFGYTF
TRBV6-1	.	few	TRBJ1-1	TGTGCCAGCAGTGAACGAGACAGACACACTGAAGCTTTCTTT	CASSERDRHTEAFF
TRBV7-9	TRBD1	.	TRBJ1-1	TGTGCCAGCATCGGACAGGGGGATTTCACTGAAGCTTTCTTT	CASIGQGDFTEAFF
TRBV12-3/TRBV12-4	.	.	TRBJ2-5	TGTGCCAGCAGCCCCGGGACACCGATCGTGGAGACCCAGTACTTC	CASSPGTPIVETQYF
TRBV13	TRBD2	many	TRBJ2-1	TGTGCCAGCAGCGGATCCGGGACTAGCGAAAACAATGAGCAGTTCTTC	CASSGSGTSENNEQFF
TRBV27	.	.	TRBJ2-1	TGTGCCAGCAGTTCCGAGAGCTCCTACAATGAGCAGTTCTTC	CASSSESSYNEQFF
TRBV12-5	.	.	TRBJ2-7	TGTGCTAGTGGTTTTGGGACCGGCGAAGCCTACGAGCAGTACTTC	CASGFGTGEAYEQYF
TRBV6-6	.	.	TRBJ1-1	TGTGCCAGCAGTTACACCGGAGTTGGGAACACTGAAGCTTTCTTT	CASSYTGVGNTEAFF
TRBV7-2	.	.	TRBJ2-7	TGTGCCAGCAGCTTAGCCGGGGACGGCTACGAGCAGTACTTC	CASSLAGDGYEQYF
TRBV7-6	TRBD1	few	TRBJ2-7	TGTGCCAGCAGCGGTCGACAGGGGGGCTCCTACGAGCAGTACTTC	CASSGRQGGSYEQYF
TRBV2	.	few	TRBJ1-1	TGTGCCAGCAAAGGACAGATGAACACTGAAGCTTTCTTT	CASKGQMNTEAFF
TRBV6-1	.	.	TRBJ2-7	TGTGCCAGCAGTGAACTTCTGCCCGTTGTCAGTGTCTACGAGCAGTACTTC	CASSELLPVVSVYEQYF
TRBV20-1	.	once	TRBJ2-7	TGCAGTGCTATTAGCGGTAGCTCCTACGAGCAGTACTTC	CSAISGSSYEQYF
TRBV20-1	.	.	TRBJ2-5	TGCAGTGCTACCGGTGAGCGGTACCAAGAGACCCAGTACTTC	CSATGERYQETQYF
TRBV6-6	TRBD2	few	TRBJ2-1	TGTGCCACGGGCGGGGGGGCCTCCTACAATGAGCAGTTCTTC	CATGGGASYNEQFF
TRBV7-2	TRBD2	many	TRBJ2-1	TGTGCCAGCAGCGACTTAGCGGGGGGGGGTTACAATGAGCAGTTCTTC	CASSDLAGGGYNEQFF